This T cell receptor beta chain was sequenced in a study of Ad26.COV2.S vaccination and SARS-CoV-2 variants. Findings and caveats of the study: Breadth of non-spike TCRs did not differ between vaccinees and placebo recipients. Substantial breadth was reported for post-vaccination spike-specific CD8+ and CD4+ T cells. In TCR breadth and depth analyses, total T cell responses may have been underestimated. Vaccine recipients posted higher spike-specific TCR breadth than their placebo counterparts.

This clone was recorded once. Its antigen is not known. CDR3 length equals 17 residues. V was clipped by 2 bases and J by 7 bases; unmatched bases: 13. CDR1 and CDR2 (germline): MDHEN, SYDVKM. Profiling relied on immunoSEQ multiplex PCR, and the TCRdb table lists in-frame clones only, not all of them. The sample shows tens of thousands of clones, roughly 84% of them seen only once. The rearrangement uses TRBV28 and TRBJ1-2; 10 bases line up with TRBD1. The clonotype comes from a human donor who had recovered from COVID-19. The specimen was peripheral blood, collected after recovery from COVID-19. The CDR3: CASSLGGIDRGLLGYTF. CDR3 nucleotides: TGTGCCAGCAGTTTAGGTGGGATCGACAGGGGGCTCCTTGGCTACACCTTC.